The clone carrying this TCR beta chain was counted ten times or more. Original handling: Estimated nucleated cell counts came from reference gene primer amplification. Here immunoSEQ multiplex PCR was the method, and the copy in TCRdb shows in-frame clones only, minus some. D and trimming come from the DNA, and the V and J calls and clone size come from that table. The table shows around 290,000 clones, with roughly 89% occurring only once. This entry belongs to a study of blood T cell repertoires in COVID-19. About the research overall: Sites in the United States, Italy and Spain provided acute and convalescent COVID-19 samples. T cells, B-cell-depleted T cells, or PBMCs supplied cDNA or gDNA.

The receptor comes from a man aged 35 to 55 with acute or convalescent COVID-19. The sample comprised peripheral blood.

Here the CDR3 DNA reads TGTGCCAGCTCACCACAACTAGCGGGGGCCTCCTACGAGCAGTACTTC. Its protein is CASSPQLAGASYEQYF. The gene calls are TRBV18 and TRBJ2-7, with TRBD2 matching 11 bases. The ends lost 1 base at V and 0 bases at J; junction bases unmatched: 2. Germline V CDR1 and CDR2: KGHSH, LQKENI. This CDR3 has 16 residues.